These 14 T cell receptor beta chains share one sample of origin, sequenced in a study of control samples from healthy donors and cancer patients. TCRdb's copy holds only in-frame clones and misses some; the assay was immunoSEQ multiplex PCR. Of 160,000 or so clones in the sample, roughly 92% were seen once. The sample was blood. These receptors all come from a man over 45 in good health.

The V call is TRBV11-3, the J call TRBJ1-6; D is uncertain. CDR1 and CDR2 from the germline V gene are SGHNT and YENEEA. There are 13 residues in the CDR3. The ends were cut back, 8 bases at V and 7 bases at J, with 12 bases in the middle. DNA of the CDR3: TGTGCCAGCGCCGGACGGACGAATTCACCCCTCCACTTT. Its translation is CASAGRTNSPLHF.

This clone was detected only once. This chain uses TRBV5-4 with TRBJ2-7; TRBD1 aligns across 10 bases. The CDR3 is 14 amino acids. V gave up 2 bases and J gave up 6 bases; unmatched junction bases: 5. Germline loops: CDR1 SGHNT, CDR2 YYREEE (reference sequence). As DNA, the CDR3 is TGTGCCAGCAGCTTCGGGACAGGGGAGACCGAGCAGTACTTC. Protein product: CASSFGTGETEQYF.

The V call is TRBV2, the J call TRBJ2-1, with TRBD2 as a possible D gene (5 bases). The CDR3 sequence is 12 residues long. V was pared by 6 bases and J by 4 bases, with 7 bases between. Looked up from germline, CDR1 is SNHLY and CDR2 is FYNNEI. The CDR3: CASSRLYNEQFF. CDR3 DNA sequence: TGTGCCAGCAGCCGACTATACAATGAGCAGTTCTTC. The variable domain in full, completed from reference TRBV2 and TRBJ2-1, reads EPEVTQTPSHQVTQMGQEVILRCVPISNHLYFYWYRQILGQKVEFLVSFYNNEISEKSEIFDDQFSVERPDGSNFTLKIRSTKLEDSAMYFCASSRLYNEQFFGPGTRLTVL.

V usage is TRBV11-2 and J usage is TRBJ2-3, with 10 bases identical to TRBD2. The CDR3 is 15 amino acids. Germline V lookup: CDR1 SGHAT, CDR2 FQNNGV. V trimming: 2 bases; J trimming: 3 bases; junction bases outside the gene matches: 2. The CDR3 region is CASSLTSGVTDTQYF. The CDR3 DNA sequence: TGTGCCAGCAGCTTAACTAGCGGGGTTACAGATACGCAGTATTTT.

This chain links TRBV7-2 with TRBJ2-5; D is ambiguous. The CDR3 sequence is 12 residues long. V gave up 5 bases and J gave up 4 bases, with 8 bases separating them. Germline V gene sequence: CDR1 SGHTA, CDR2 FQGNSA. CDR3 coding DNA: TGTGCCAGCAGCCATAATAGAGAGACCCAGTACTTC. The encoded protein is CASSHNRETQYF.

V is TRBV29-1 and J is TRBJ2-1; possibly TRBD2 for D (5 bases). This CDR3 spans 14 amino acids. Germline V gene lookup returns CDR1 SQVTM and CDR2 ANQGSEA. The V end was cut by 1 base, the J end by 8 bases, with 15 bases between. The CDR3 reads CSVEVALAGHEQFF. The CDR3, as DNA: TGCAGCGTTGAAGTAGCCCTAGCTGGGCATGAGCAGTTCTTC.

This chain connects TRBV9 to TRBJ2-7; 7 bases line up with TRBD2. The CDR3 runs to 15 residues. The V segment lost 0 bases and the J segment 2 bases; nucleotides outside the gene matches: 5. CDR1 is SGDLS, CDR2 YYNGEE, per germline. The CDR3 bases are TGTGCCAGCAGCGTAGCTCCGGGAGGTACCTACGAGCAGTACTTC. Translated, it gives CASSVAPGGTYEQYF.

This chain uses TRBV29-1 with TRBJ2-7; the D gene could be TRBD1 or TRBD2 (5 bases each). This CDR3 region has 12 residues. Germline values: CDR1 SQVTM, CDR2 ANQGSEA. The ends were cut back, 6 bases at V and 2 bases at J, with 11 bases in the middle. The DNA for the CDR3 is TGCAGCGTACGGGACGGGACCTACGAGCAGTACTTC. It encodes CSVRDGTYEQYF.

As concerns this clone: The sample carries other DNA sequences with the same CDR3. This rearrangement joins TRBV5-1 to TRBJ2-1; TRBD2 matches 7 bases. The length of the CDR3 is 15 residues. V was pared by 0 bases and J by 0 bases, with 0 bases of the junction left unmatched. Germline V gene data show CDR1 as SGHRS and CDR2 as YFSETQ. Here the CDR3 DNA reads TGCGCCAGCAGCTTGGGCGGGGGCTCCTACAATGAGCAGTTCTTC. Protein product: CASSLGGGSYNEQFF.

The rearrangement joins TRBV6-2 or TRBV6-3 to TRBJ1-2; D is unresolved. Germline V gene data show CDR1 as MNHEY and CDR2 as SVGEGT. The CDR3 spans 15 residues. Trimming stripped 2 bases from V and 4 bases from J, with 14 bases between. This chain's CDR3 is CASSYRIKPPYGYTF. The DNA for the CDR3 is TGTGCCAGCAGTTACCGCATAAAGCCCCCCTATGGCTACACCTTC.

V is TRBV2 and J is TRBJ1-1; D is ambiguous. The CDR3 is made up of 15 amino acids. The V end lost 7 bases, the J end lost 1 base, and 16 bases lay between the germline ends. CDR1 and CDR2 (germline): SNHLY, FYNNEI. This CDR3 reads CASTEGTQKNTEAFF. CDR3 in DNA: TGTGCCAGCACCGAAGGAACACAAAAGAACACTGAAGCTTTCTTT.

The chain is built from TRBV6-5 and TRBJ2-1; 10 bases are a match to TRBD1. The V gene's germline CDR1 is MNHEY and CDR2 SVGAGI. The CDR3 consists of 16 residues. J lost 8 bases, V lost 0 bases, and 7 bases had no gene match. The CDR3 coding sequence is TGTGCCAGCAGTTACTCGAGCGGGACAGGGGTCGATGAGCAGTTCTTC. This gives the protein CASSYSSGTGVDEQFF.

V gene TRBV5-1 combines with J gene TRBJ2-4; 8 bases agree with TRBD1. V lost 4 bases and J lost 5; bases outside the gene matches: 5. The CDR3 is 14 amino acids. Germline V gives CDR1 SGHRS, CDR2 YFSETQ. The CDR3 region is CASSIRGPENIQYF. The CDR3 bases are TGCGCCAGCAGCATCAGGGGGCCCGAAAACATTCAGTACTTC.

This sequence joins TRBV7-9 and TRBJ1-5; the D gene is possibly TRBD1 (5 bases). This CDR3 has 15 residues. Germline CDR1 SEHNR, CDR2 FQNEAQ (reference sequence). V was trimmed by 3 bases and J by 0 bases, leaving 9 bases between them. CDR3 sequence: CASSFGTASNQPQHF. The CDR3 region has the DNA TGTGCCAGCAGCTTCGGGACGGCTAGCAATCAGCCCCAGCATTTT.